The 29 T cell receptor beta chains below come from one sample, sequenced in a study of vaccination effects on CD4 cells after COVID-19. Pools of viral peptides were used by the ViraFEST assay to expand antigen-specific CD4+ T cells ahead of sequencing. The authors isolated CD4+ T cells after around 10 days of culture. Nucleocapsid antibodies were negative in the vaccine recipients, who had never had SARS-CoV-2 infection. These receptors have no identified antigens. Sequencing used immunoSEQ multiplex PCR; TCRdb keeps in-frame clones, though not all of them. The sample lists over 30,000 clones; around 67% were seen once. Specimen: CD4+ T cells from PBMCs cultured with SARS-CoV-2 spike peptides, collected before COVID-19 vaccination. These receptors were obtained from a human donor who received a COVID-19 vaccine.

A few counts support this clone. This chain connects TRBV19 to TRBJ2-2, with D tentatively TRBD2 (5 bases). The CDR3 totals 14 residues. V was pared by 2 bases and J by 5 bases, with 9 bases between. Germline CDR1 reads LNHDA; CDR2 reads SQIVND (reference sequence). This CDR3 reads CASSINGLTGELFF. The CDR3 nucleotides read TGTGCCAGTAGTATAAATGGACTGACCGGGGAGCTGTTTTTT.

The V gene is TRBV21-1, the J gene TRBJ1-1. TRBV21-1 is reported as a pseudogene. CDR3 length: 15 residues. CDR3 DNA: TGTGCCAGCAGCAAAGGGGCGGGATCGAACACTGAAGCTTTCTTT. Residues: CASSKGAGSNTEAFF.

V gene TRBV6-1 combines with J gene TRBJ1-1; D is uncertain. Trimming left V 2 bases short and J 1 base short, with 5 bases between. The CDR3 has 13 residues. CDR1 MNHNS and CDR2 SASEGT come from the germline V gene. The CDR3 coding sequence is TGTGCCAGCAGTGAAAAACAGAACACTGAAGCTTTCTTT. Its translation: CASSEKQNTEAFF.

This clone showed up just a few times. The rearrangement joins TRBV7-2 to TRBJ1-2; TRBD1 might be the D (5 bases). Germline V gene data show CDR1 as SGHTA and CDR2 as FQGNSA. V gave up 5 bases and J gave up 4 bases, with 14 bases separating them. The CDR3 is made up of 14 amino acids. This chain's CDR3 is CASSLYQGGYGYTF. Written as DNA, the CDR3 is TGTGCCAGCAGCCTCTATCAGGGTGGCTATGGCTACACCTTC.

The sample holds one count of this clone. The V and J genes are TRBV6-4 and TRBJ1-1, with 8 bases that match TRBD1. Trimming took 5 bases from V and 5 from J; bases not matched to a gene: 16. This CDR3 is 17 amino acids long. Germline V gives CDR1 MRHNA, CDR2 SNTAGT. The CDR3 sequence is CASSSPRAGQAGTEAFF. In DNA, the CDR3 is TGTGCCAGCAGTTCCCCAAGGGCGGGACAGGCGGGAACTGAAGCTTTCTTT.

This clone is deemed hyperexpanded. The J gene is TRBJ2-2, the V gene TRBV3-1 (or the pseudogene TRBV3-2); the match to TRBD1 covers 9 bases. Germline values: CDR1 LGHDT, CDR2 YNNKEL (reference sequence). There are 15 residues in the CDR3. The J segment lost 5 bases and the V segment lost 6 bases, leaving 7 bases of the junction unmatched. The DNA of the CDR3 is TGTGCCAGCAGTCCACAGGGGGCGGGGACCGGGGAGCTGTTTTTT. Its translation: CASSPQGAGTGELFF.

The V call is TRBV27, the J call TRBJ1-2; D is uncertain. Trimming shortened V by 3 bases and J by 3 bases, and 20 bases separated the two germline ends. There are 17 residues in the CDR3. Germline V gives CDR1 MNHEY, CDR2 SMNVEV (reference sequence). CDR3 residues: CASSLVNVHRGYYGYTF. In DNA, the CDR3 is TGTGCCAGCAGTTTGGTTAACGTGCACAGAGGGTACTATGGCTACACCTTC.

The chain links TRBV6-5 to TRBJ1-6; no definite D call. The CDR3 is 12 amino acids. Germline values: CDR1 MNHEY, CDR2 SVGAGI. V was cut by 11 bases and J by 0 bases, with 5 bases left in between. The CDR3 sequence: CAESSYNSPLHF. CDR3 bases: TGTGCCGAGAGCTCCTATAATTCACCCCTCCACTTT.

The chain joins TRBV2 to TRBJ1-2, with TRBD1 as a possible D gene (5 bases). CDR1 and CDR2 (germline): SNHLY, FYNNEI. This CDR3 region has 14 residues. The V end lost 5 bases, the J end lost 6 bases, and 16 bases lay between the germline ends. CDR3 sequence: CASSSQGSYDGYTF. CDR3 DNA sequence: TGTGCCAGCAGTTCCCAGGGTTCGTACGATGGCTACACCTTC.

This clone turned up a few times. The V and J genes are TRBV27 and TRBJ2-5; 9 bases match TRBD2. This CDR3 region has 15 residues. The V gene end was trimmed by 5 bases and the J gene end by 4 bases; junction bases not matched to a gene: 8. The germline CDR1 and CDR2 sequences are MNHEY and SMNVEV (reference sequence). As DNA, the CDR3 is TGTGCCAGCAGTAATAGCGGGAGTGTGGGAGAGACCCAGTACTTC. This sequence encodes CASSNSGSVGETQYF.

The genes are TRBV7-3 and TRBJ1-3; 7 bases are shared with TRBD1. The CDR3 runs to 20 residues. Unmatched junction bases numbered 21, after V lost 5 bases and J lost 2 bases. The germline V gene has CDR1 SGHTA and CDR2 FQGTGA. The CDR3 region has the DNA TGTGCCAGCAGCCGGGGTTTGAAGGGTGCCGACAGGGAAACTGGAAACACCATATATTTT. Translated, it gives CASSRGLKGADRETGNTIYF.

V usage is TRBV6-5 and J usage is TRBJ2-3, with 12 bases matching TRBD1. Losses at the gene ends were 0 bases for V and 6 bases for J; bases not matched to a gene: 1. The CDR3 has 15 residues. Germline assignment: CDR1 MNHEY and CDR2 SVGAGI. CDR3 bases: TGTGCCAGCAGTTACTCGGGGACAGGGGGCGATACGCAGTATTTT. It encodes CASSYSGTGGDTQYF.

The V gene is TRBV12-5, the J gene TRBJ1-1; a possible D gene is TRBD1 (5 bases). Trimming shortened V by 6 bases and J by 11 bases, and 13 bases separated the two germline ends. This CDR3 has 11 residues. CDR1 is LGHNT and CDR2 is FRNRAP in the germline V gene. CDR3 protein: CASGGTRGAFF. CDR3 coding DNA: TGTGCTAGTGGGGGTACGCGGGGGGCTTTCTTT.

This clone showed up just a few times. This chain uses TRBV29-1 with TRBJ2-7, with D perhaps being TRBD1 or TRBD2 (5 bases each). CDR1 SQVTM and CDR2 ANQGSEA come from the germline V gene. V lost 6 bases and J 3 bases, leaving 6 bases between the germline ends. The CDR3 has 10 residues. The CDR3: CSVGDYEQYF. The CDR3 DNA reads as TGCAGCGTGGGGGACTACGAGCAGTACTTC.

The rearrangement links TRBV28 to TRBJ1-1; TRBD1 agrees at 9 bases. Germline V CDR1 and CDR2: MDHEN, SYDVKM. This CDR3 is 12 amino acids long. V shed 10 bases and J 4 bases; nucleotides not matched to a gene: 4. The chain's CDR3 is CAIGTGLTEAFF. The CDR3 DNA is TGTGCCATCGGGACAGGGCTCACTGAAGCTTTCTTT.

CDR3 region: CATSRVLTGARHF. DNA of the CDR3: TGTGCCACCAGCAGAGTGCTAACCGGGGCCCGGCATTTT. The chain employs TRBV15 and TRBJ1-5, with D possibly matching TRBD1 (5 bases). Germline loops: CDR1 LNHNV, CDR2 YYDKDF (reference sequence). The CDR3 sequence is 13 residues long. Trimming took 1 base from V and 15 from J, leaving 16 bases between them.

This sequence joins TRBV3-1 (or the pseudogene TRBV3-2) and TRBJ1-2, with D unclear. Trimming left V 0 bases short and J 5 bases short, with 13 bases between. Germline V CDR1 and CDR2: LGHDT, YNNKEL (reference sequence). The CDR3 is made up of 15 amino acids. The CDR3 protein is CASSQEGGSPYGYTF. In nucleotides, the CDR3 is TGTGCCAGCAGCCAAGAGGGCGGAAGCCCTTATGGCTACACCTTC.

This chain connects TRBV29-1 to TRBJ2-5; 13 bases agree with TRBD2. CDR1 and CDR2 (germline): SQVTM, ANQGSEA. V shed 7 bases, J shed 2 bases, and the junction held 4 bases outside the gene matches. The CDR3 spans 14 residues. The CDR3 DNA reads as TGCAGCGCCTCACTAGCGGGGGGGCAAGAGACCCAGTACTTC. It specifies CSASLAGGQETQYF.

This sequence joins TRBV7-9 and TRBJ2-5; D may be TRBD2 (6 bases). Trimming left V 1 base short and J 5 bases short, with 8 bases between. This CDR3 contains 13 residues. In germline, CDR1 is SEHNR, CDR2 FQNEAQ (reference sequence). The CDR3 protein is CASSLDRGETQYF. DNA of the CDR3: TGTGCCAGCAGCTTAGACCGGGGGGAGACCCAGTACTTC.

A few counts support this clone. The chain is built from TRBV6-5 and TRBJ1-1; D unclear. CDR3 length: 12 residues. The V end lost 2 bases, the J end lost 8 bases, and 9 bases lay between the germline ends. Germline lookup yields CDR1 MNHEY and CDR2 SVGAGI. CDR3: CASSYSGREAFF. The CDR3 region has the DNA TGTGCCAGCAGTTACAGTGGTAGGGAAGCTTTCTTT.

This CDR3 is CASSASGSSTDTQYF. The CDR3 region has the DNA TGTGCCAGCAGCGCTAGCGGGAGCAGCACAGATACGCAGTATTTT. This chain links TRBV6-5 with TRBJ2-3; TRBD2 aligns across 10 bases. Germline CDR1 and CDR2: MNHEY and SVGAGI. The CDR3 has 15 residues. V lost 6 bases to trimming and J lost 0 bases; unmatched junction nucleotides: 3.

V and J are TRBV6-5 and TRBJ2-7; 7 bases agree with TRBD1. Germline loops: CDR1 MNHEY, CDR2 SVGAGI. This CDR3 is 14 amino acids long. The V segment lost 7 bases and the J segment 4 bases; nucleotides outside the gene matches: 10. Here the CDR3 DNA reads TGTGCCAGCACTAAACAGGGGAATGGATACGAGCAGTACTTC. Its translation: CASTKQGNGYEQYF.

Here the CDR3 DNA reads TGTGCCAGCAGTTACTCATCAGGGGTTGGTGGAAACACCATATATTTT. Protein sequence: CASSYSSGVGGNTIYF. The chain recombines TRBV6-5 with TRBJ1-3; D perhaps matches TRBD1 (6 bases). V lost 0 bases to trimming and J lost 3 bases, with 12 bases between them. This CDR3 contains 16 residues. CDR1 is MNHEY and CDR2 is SVGAGI in the germline V gene.

The chain couples TRBV9 to TRBJ1-6; no clear D gene. The germline gives CDR1 SGDLS, CDR2 YYNGEE. The CDR3 totals 14 residues. V dropped 3 bases and J dropped 0 bases, with 4 bases sitting between them. CDR3 sequence (DNA): TGTGCCAGCAGCGGGAGCTCCTATAATTCACCCCTCCACTTT. It yields the protein CASSGSSYNSPLHF.

This chain joins TRBV16 and TRBJ2-7, with a possible D match to TRBD2 (5 bases). CDR3 length: 15 residues. Trimming took off 0 bases at V and 0 bases at J, with 9 bases between the two ends. Germline V gives CDR1 KGHSY, CDR2 FQNENV. The DNA of the CDR3 is TGTGCCAGCAGCCAATCGCTGGGGAGCTCCTACGAGCAGTACTTC. This encodes CASSQSLGSSYEQYF.

This clone showed up just a few times. V is TRBV19 and J is TRBJ1-5; tentatively, D is TRBD1 (6 bases). Trimming left V 2 bases short and J 1 base short, with 9 bases between. The CDR3 has 15 amino acids. CDR1 is LNHDA and CDR2 is SQIVND in the germline V gene (reference sequence). The CDR3 region has the DNA TGTGCCAGTAGTATAAGGGGGGCCAGCAATCAGCCCCAGCATTTT. Translating gives CASSIRGASNQPQHF. Filled out from reference TRBV19 and TRBJ1-5, the complete variable domain reads DGGITQSPKYLFRKEGQNVTLSCEQNLNHDAMYWYRQDPGQGLRLIYYSQIVNDFQKGDIAEGYSVSREKKESFPLTVTSAQKNPTAFYLCASSIRGASNQPQHFGDGTRLSIL.

As regards this clone: The same CDR3 can be traced to other DNA sequences in this sample. V is TRBV5-6 and J is TRBJ1-2; 9 positions agree with TRBD1. Trimming cost V 1 base and J 8 bases; bases outside gene matches: 6. The CDR3 totals 14 residues. Germline lookup yields CDR1 SGHDT and CDR2 YYEEEE. For the CDR3, the DNA is TGTGCCAGCAGCTTGAGGACAGGGGAGGGGGGCTACACCTTC. Amino acids: CASSLRTGEGGYTF.

The chain has TRBV2 and TRBJ2-5; D is unresolved. Germline loops: CDR1 SNHLY, CDR2 FYNNEI. This CDR3 has 13 residues. Trimming shortened V by 4 bases and J by 8 bases, and 14 bases separated the two germline ends. The CDR3 DNA follows: TGTGCCAGCAGTGCCAGGCAGCAAGTTACCCAGTACTTC. Translation gives CASSARQQVTQYF.

The chain combines TRBV3-1 (or the pseudogene TRBV3-2) with TRBJ1-2; maybe TRBD1 (6 bases). With 4 bases removed from V and 5 bases from J, the gap between germline ends came to 20 bases. This CDR3 has 16 amino acids. Germline CDR1 and CDR2: LGHDT and YNNKEL (reference sequence). The CDR3 region has the DNA TGTGCCAGCAGCCGCGAACCGAACAGGGTTGGGTATGGCTACACCTTC. This codes for CASSREPNRVGYGYTF.